The 9 T cell receptor beta chains below were found in one sample sequenced in a study of identical twins. Via MiXCR, TCRdb re-called the 5' RACE reads, giving one row per CDR3 protein. The table shows approximately 410,000 distinct CDR3 sequences, with approximately 18% occurring only once. Sequencing was carried out using naive T cells sorted from blood. The receptors shown here come from a man aged 45-65 years in good health.

The rearrangement uses TRBV27 and TRBJ2-1, with D perhaps matching TRBD1 (6 bases). Germline lookup yields CDR1 MNHEY and CDR2 SMNVEV (reference sequence). The ends were cut back, 4 bases at V and 8 bases at J, with 27 bases in the middle. This CDR3 contains 18 residues. DNA of the CDR3: TGTGCCAGCAGTTCCAGGAGACTCCGGCAGGGGCTCCAGGATGAGCAGTTCTTC. Protein sequence: CASSSRRLRQGLQDEQFF.

This clonotype was found many times. The chain links TRBV5-6 to TRBJ1-5, with 8 bases lining up with TRBD1. V shed 4 bases, J shed 3 bases, and the junction held 6 bases outside the gene matches. This CDR3 is 15 amino acids long. Germline V CDR1 and CDR2: SGHDT, YYEEEE. The CDR3 spells CASSGYRGINQPQHF. The CDR3 region has the DNA TGTGCCAGCAGCGGTTACAGGGGGATCAATCAGCCCCAGCATTTT.

This clonotype was recorded many times. The chain couples TRBV24-1 to TRBJ2-5; a weak D match, TRBD2 (5 bases). The CDR3 extends over 14 amino acids. Germline V CDR1 and CDR2: KGHDR, SFDVKD. Trimming left V 3 bases short and J 5 bases short, with 12 bases between. The CDR3 coding sequence is TGTGCCACCAGTGATAAGACTATCCAGGAGACCCAGTACTTC. It encodes CATSDKTIQETQYF.

This clonotype was found once. The rearrangement uses TRBV12-3 or TRBV12-4 and TRBJ2-1; D gene uncertain. V lost 1 base to trimming and J lost 6 bases, with 7 bases between them. The CDR3 loop spans 13 amino acids. CDR3 DNA sequence: TGTGCCAGCAGTTTAGTGGCCTTCAATGAGCAGTTCTTC. Protein sequence: CASSLVAFNEQFF.

The chain employs TRBV3-1 and TRBJ1-6; D is uncertain. This CDR3 has 12 amino acids. Germline lookup yields CDR1 LGHDT and CDR2 YNNKEL (reference sequence). V lost 4 bases, J lost 7 bases, and 5 bases lay in between. This chain's CDR3 is CASSRANSPLHF. CDR3 sequence (DNA): TGTGCCAGCAGCCGGGCCAATTCACCCCTCCACTTT.

This clonotype was counted a few times. The V and J genes are TRBV7-8 and TRBJ1-2, with a tentative D call TRBD1 (5 bases). CDR1 is SGHVS and CDR2 is FQNEAQ in the germline V gene. V was shortened by 3 bases and J by 3 bases, with 11 bases between the two germline ends. The CDR3 is made up of 14 amino acids. The CDR3 loop is CASSLTDRYYGYTF. The CDR3, as DNA: TGTGCCAGCAGCTTGACAGACCGGTACTATGGCTACACCTTC. Looking up the rest from reference TRBV7-8 and TRBJ1-2 gives the full variable domain: GAGVSQSPRYKVAKRGQDVALRCDPISGHVSLFWYQQALGQGPEFLTYFQNEAQLDKSGLPSDRFFAERPEGSVSTLKIQRTQQEDSAVYLCASSLTDRYYGYTFGSGTRLTVV.

The chain is built from TRBV5-1 and TRBJ2-5; D remains ambiguous. The CDR3 spans 17 residues. The ends were cut back, 6 bases at V and 4 bases at J, with 25 bases in the middle. The germline gives CDR1 SGHRS, CDR2 YFSETQ. As DNA, the CDR3 is TGCGCCAGCACCAAGAACCCCGCGGACCGGAAAGGAGAGACCCAGTACTTC. Its protein is CASTKNPADRKGETQYF.

V and J are TRBV20-1 and TRBJ1-2; D unresolved. The CDR3 extends over 13 amino acids. Trimming stripped 0 bases from V and 6 bases from J, with 11 bases between. In germline, CDR1 is DFQATT, CDR2 SNEGSKA (reference sequence). The chain's CDR3 is CSARDKNVDGYTF. In DNA form, the CDR3 reads TGCAGTGCTAGAGATAAGAACGTGGATGGCTACACCTTC.

This clonotype was picked up many times. The chain links TRBV29-1 to TRBJ1-2; D call uncertain. The CDR3 is 12 residues long. The germline V gene has CDR1 SQVTM and CDR2 ANQGSEA. V was shortened by 4 bases and J by 2 bases, with 8 bases between the two germline ends. CDR3 DNA: TGCAGCGTTGCTGCACGGAACTATGGCTACACCTTC. It codes for CSVAARNYGYTF.